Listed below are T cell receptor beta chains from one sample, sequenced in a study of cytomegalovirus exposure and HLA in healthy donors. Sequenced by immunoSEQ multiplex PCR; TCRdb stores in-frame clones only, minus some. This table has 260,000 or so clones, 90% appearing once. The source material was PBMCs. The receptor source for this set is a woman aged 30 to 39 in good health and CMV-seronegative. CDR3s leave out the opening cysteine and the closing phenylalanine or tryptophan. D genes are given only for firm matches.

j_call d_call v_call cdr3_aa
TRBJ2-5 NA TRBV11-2 ASSSRSYQETQY
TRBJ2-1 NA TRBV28 ASSFGTPAEQF
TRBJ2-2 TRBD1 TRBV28 ASRSRPRGLWSGELF
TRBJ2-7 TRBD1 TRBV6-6 ASSYSGQGMSYEQY
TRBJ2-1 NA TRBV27 ASSPLSVGPNYNEQF
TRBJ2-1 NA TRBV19 ASSIATAGMRNEQF
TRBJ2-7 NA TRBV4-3 ASSQERTAGHEQY
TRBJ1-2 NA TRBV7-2 ASSSRQAYTNYGYT
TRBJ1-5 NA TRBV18 ASSPGEGTSNQPQH
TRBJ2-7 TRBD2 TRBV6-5 ASSTSGLVGEQY
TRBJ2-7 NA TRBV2 ASSDVVGEQY
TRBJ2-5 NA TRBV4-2 ASSPSRLGGPETQY
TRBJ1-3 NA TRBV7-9 ASSQGKSARVRDTIY
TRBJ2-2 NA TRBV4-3 ASSHVDLTGELF
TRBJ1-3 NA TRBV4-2 ASSQTGNSGNTIY
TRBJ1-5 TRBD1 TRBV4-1 ASRSQGAGQPQH
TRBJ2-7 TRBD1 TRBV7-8 ASSLTGDYEQY
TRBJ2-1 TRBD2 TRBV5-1 ASSLMWEGLNEQF
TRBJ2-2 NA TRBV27 ASSPISATTGELF
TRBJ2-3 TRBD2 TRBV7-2 ASSFRREGGDTQY
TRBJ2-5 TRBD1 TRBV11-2 ASSRDRGQETQY
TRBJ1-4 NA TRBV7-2 ASSFGQAWEKLF
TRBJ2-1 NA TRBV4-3 ASSPDVTGPYNEQF